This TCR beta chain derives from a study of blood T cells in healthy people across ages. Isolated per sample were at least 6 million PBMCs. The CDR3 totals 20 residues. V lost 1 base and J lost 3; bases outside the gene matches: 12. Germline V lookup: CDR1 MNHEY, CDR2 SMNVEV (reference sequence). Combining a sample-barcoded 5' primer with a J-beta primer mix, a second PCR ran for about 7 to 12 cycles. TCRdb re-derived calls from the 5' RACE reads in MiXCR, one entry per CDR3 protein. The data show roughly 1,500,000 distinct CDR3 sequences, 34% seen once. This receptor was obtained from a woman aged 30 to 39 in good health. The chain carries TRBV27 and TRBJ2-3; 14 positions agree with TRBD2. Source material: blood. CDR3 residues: CASSLLSGTSGSSSTDTQYF. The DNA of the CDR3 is TGTGCCAGCAGTTTATTATCCGGGACTAGCGGGAGCTCCTCTACAGATACGCAGTATTTT.